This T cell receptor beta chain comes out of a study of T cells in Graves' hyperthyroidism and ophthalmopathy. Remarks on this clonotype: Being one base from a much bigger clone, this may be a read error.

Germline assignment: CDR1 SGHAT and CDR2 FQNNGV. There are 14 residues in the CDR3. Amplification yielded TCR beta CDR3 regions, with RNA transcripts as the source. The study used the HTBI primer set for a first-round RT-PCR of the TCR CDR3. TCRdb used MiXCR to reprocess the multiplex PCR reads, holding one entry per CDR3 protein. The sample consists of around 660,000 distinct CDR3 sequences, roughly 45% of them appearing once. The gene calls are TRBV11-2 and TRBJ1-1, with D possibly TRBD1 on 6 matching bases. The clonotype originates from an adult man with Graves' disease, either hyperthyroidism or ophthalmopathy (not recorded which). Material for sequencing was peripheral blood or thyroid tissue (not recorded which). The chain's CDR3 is CAGSLNTGSTEAFF. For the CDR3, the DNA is TGTGCCGGCAGCTTGAACACAGGGAGCACTGAAGCTTTCTTT.